This T cell receptor (beta chain) was obtained from a study of T cell repertoires in cytomegalovirus infection. The CDR3 extends over 16 amino acids. Germline V gene data show CDR1 as MNHEY and CDR2 as SMNVEV (reference sequence). With 6 bases clipped from V and 4 bases from J, the junction kept 12 bases outside the gene matches. TCRdb reprocessed the reads via MiXCR and lists one record per CDR3 protein. The sample lists roughly 600,000 distinct CDR3 sequences, 20% to 25% occurring once. The sample taken for sequencing was CD8+ T cells from PBMCs. The sequence came from a human donor in good health (CMV status not recorded). Some clones in this sample may be carry-over from other donors' samples. The chain couples TRBV27 to TRBJ1-5; 7 nucleotides match TRBD1. The CDR3 loop is CASRGLTGVGNQPQHF. The CDR3 nucleotides are TGTGCCAGCAGGGGACTAACAGGGGTGGGAAATCAGCCCCAGCATTTT.